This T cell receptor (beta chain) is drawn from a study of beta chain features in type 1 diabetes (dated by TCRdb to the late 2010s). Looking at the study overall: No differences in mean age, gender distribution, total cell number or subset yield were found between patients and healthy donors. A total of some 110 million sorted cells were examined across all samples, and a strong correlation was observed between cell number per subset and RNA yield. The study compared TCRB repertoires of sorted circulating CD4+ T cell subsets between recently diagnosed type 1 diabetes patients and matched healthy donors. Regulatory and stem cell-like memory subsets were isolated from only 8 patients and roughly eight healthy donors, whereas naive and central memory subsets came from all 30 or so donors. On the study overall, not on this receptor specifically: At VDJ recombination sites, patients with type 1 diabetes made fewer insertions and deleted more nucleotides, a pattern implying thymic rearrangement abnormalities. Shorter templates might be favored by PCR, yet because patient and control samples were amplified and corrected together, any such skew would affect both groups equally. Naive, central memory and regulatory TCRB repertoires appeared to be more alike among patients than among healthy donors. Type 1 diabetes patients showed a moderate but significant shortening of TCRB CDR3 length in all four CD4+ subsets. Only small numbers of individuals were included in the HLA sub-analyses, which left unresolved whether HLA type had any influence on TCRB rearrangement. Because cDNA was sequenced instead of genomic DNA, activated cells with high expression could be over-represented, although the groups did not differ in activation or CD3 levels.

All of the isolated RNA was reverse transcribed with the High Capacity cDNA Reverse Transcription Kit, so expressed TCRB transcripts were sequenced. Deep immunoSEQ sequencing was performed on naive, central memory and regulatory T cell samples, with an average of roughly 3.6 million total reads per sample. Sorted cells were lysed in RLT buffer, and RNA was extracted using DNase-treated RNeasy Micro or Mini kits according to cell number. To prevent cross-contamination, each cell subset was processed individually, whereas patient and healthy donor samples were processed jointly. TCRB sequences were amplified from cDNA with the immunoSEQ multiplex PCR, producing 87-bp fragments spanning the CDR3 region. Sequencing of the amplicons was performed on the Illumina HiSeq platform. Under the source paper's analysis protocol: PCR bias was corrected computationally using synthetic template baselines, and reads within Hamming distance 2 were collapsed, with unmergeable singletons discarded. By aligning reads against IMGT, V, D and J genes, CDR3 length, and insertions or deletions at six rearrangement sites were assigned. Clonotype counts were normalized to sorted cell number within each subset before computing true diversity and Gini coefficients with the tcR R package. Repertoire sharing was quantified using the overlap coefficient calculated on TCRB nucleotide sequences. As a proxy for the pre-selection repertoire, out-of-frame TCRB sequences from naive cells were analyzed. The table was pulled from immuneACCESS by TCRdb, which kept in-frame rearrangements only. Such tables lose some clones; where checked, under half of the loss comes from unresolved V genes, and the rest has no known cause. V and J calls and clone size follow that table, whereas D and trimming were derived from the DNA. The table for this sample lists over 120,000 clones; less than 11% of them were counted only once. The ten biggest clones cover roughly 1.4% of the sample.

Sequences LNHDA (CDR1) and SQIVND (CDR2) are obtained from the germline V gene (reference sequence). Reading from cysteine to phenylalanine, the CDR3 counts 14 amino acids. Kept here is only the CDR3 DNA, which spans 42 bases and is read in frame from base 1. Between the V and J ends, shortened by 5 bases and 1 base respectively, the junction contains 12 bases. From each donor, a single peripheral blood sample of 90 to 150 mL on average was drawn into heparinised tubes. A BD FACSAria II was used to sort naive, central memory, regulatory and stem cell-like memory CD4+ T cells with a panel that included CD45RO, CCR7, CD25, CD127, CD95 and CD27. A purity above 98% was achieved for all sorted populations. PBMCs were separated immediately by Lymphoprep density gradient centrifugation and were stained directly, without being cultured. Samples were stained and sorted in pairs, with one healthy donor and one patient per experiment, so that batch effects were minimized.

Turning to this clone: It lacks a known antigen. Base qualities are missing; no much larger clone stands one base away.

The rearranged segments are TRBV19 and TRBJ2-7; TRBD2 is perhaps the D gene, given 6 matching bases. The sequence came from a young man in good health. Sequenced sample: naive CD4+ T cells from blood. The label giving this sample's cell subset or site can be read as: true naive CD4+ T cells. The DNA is TGTGCCAGTAGTCAGATCGGAGGGTCCTACGAGCAGTACTTC. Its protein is CASSQIGGSYEQYF.